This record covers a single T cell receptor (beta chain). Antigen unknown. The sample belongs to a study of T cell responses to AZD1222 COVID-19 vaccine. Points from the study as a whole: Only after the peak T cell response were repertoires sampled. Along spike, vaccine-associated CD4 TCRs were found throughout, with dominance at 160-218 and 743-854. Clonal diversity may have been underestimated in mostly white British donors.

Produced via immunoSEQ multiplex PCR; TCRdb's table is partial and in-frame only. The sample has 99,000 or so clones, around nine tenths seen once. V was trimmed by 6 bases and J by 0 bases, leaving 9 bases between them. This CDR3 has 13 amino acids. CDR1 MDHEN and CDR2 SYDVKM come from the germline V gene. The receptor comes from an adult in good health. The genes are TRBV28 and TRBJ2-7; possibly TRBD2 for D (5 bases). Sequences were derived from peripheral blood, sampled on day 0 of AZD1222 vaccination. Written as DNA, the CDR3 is TGTGCCAGCAGGCCGGGAAGCTCCTACGAGCAGTACTTC. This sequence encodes CASRPGSSYEQYF.